This T cell receptor beta chain was identified during a study of CD8+ T cells in alopecia areata. Study-wide findings and caveats: Especially in alopecia totalis/universalis, lesional scalp showed greater clonality than normal scalp did.

The authors extracted RNA and reverse transcribed it into cDNA as the sequencing template. The protocol was immunoSEQ multiplex PCR, while the TCRdb copy is restricted to in-frame clones and leaves out a portion. This table has hundreds of thousands of clones, 50% to 70% appearing once. This clone was counted a few times. Its antigen is not identified. This specimen consisted of CD4+ T cells sorted from blood, obtained at week 0. The TCR comes from a human donor with alopecia areata.

The CDR3 DNA follows: TGTGCCTGGAGTGGGCAGTCCACCGGGGAGCTGTTTTTT. The encoded protein is CAWSGQSTGELFF. The rearrangement links TRBV30 to TRBJ2-2; D not certain. Deletions cut 1 base from V and 4 bases from J, with 7 bases between. Germline CDR1 is GTSNPN and CDR2 is SVGIG (reference sequence). CDR3 length equals 13 residues.